The entry below describes one TCR beta chain. Its antigen is currently unknown. The sample belongs to a study of CD8 T cells in Susac syndrome. Notes on the study in general: The authors acknowledged that their TCR sequencing and HLA analysis involved a relatively small number of individuals.

Germline V gene data show CDR1 as DFQATT and CDR2 as SNEGSKA (reference sequence). V dropped 1 base and J dropped 1; count of bases not matched to a gene: 1. This CDR3 contains 14 residues. Random hexamers were used to reverse transcribe roughly 0.45 to 1 ug of RNA. TCR beta CDR3 was amplified by immunoSEQ covering 54 Vbeta and 13 Jbeta. Each CDR3 protein is one row after TCRdb ran MiXCR on the immunoSEQ multiplex PCR reads. Here the sample spans about 300,000 distinct CDR3 sequences, about 89% being singletons. This TCR was sampled from a human donor with multiple sclerosis. J is TRBJ2-7 and V is TRBV20-1; 10 bases agree with TRBD2. Sequencing was done on a sample of CD8+ T cells from PBMCs. The CDR3 bases are TGCAGTGCTAGAGGGACTAGCGGTTCCTACGAGCAGTACTTC. Amino acids: CSARGTSGSYEQYF.